This T cell receptor (beta chain) stems from a study of cytomegalovirus exposure and HLA in healthy donors. For the study at large: Among several hundred genotyped donors, roughly 81% fell in the Caucasian-associated ancestry cluster.

Study-level points and caveats: Compared with the roughly 700-donor mean, an Asian-associated ancestry cluster reportedly had fewer N-insertions, according to a later analysis. Presence/absence analyses treated sequencing depth as roughly uniform across donors.

Germline V CDR1 and CDR2: SGHNT, YYREEE (reference sequence). The CDR3 totals 14 residues. V lost 0 bases to trimming and J lost 5 bases; unmatched junction nucleotides: 4. Note on this clone: The antigen remains unidentified.

With 60 Vbeta and 13 Jbeta primers, the PCR was carried out. Measured with immunoSEQ multiplex PCR; TCRdb has only the in-frame clones, and not every one. The sample has approximately 78,000 clones; 60% to 75% are singletons. The chain links TRBV5-4 to TRBJ2-7; 8 positions agree with TRBD1. Sequencing input: PBMCs. The sequence was obtained from a man in his forties or fifties in good health and CMV-seropositive. CDR3 nucleotide sequence: TGTGCCAGCAGCTTGGGACAGGGGAGCGACGAGCAGTACTTC. Protein sequence: CASSLGQGSDEQYF.